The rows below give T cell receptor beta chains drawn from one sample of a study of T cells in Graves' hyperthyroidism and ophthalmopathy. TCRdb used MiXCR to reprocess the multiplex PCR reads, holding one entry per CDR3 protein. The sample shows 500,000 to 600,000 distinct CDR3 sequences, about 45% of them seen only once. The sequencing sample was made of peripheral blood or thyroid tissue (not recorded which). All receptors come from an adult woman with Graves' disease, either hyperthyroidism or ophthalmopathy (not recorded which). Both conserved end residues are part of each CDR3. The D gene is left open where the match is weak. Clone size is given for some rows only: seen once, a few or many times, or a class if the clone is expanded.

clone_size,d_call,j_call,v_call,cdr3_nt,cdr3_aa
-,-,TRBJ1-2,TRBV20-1,TGCAGTGCTAGAGAGGCTAGGGGTCATGGCTACACCTTC,CSAREARGHGYTF
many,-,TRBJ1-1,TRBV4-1,TGCGCCAGCAGCCAAGTCCGCAGGTCGTCGGGGAACACTGAAGCTTTCTTT,CASSQVRRSSGNTEAFF
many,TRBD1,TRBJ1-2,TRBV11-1,TGTGCCAGCAGCCCAACCCTGGACAGGGAGGACTATGGCTACACCTTC,CASSPTLDREDYGYTF
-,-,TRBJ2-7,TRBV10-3,TGTGCCATCAGGGGGGACTCCTTCGAGCAGTACTTC,CAIRGDSFEQYF
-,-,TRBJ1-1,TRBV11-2,TGTGCCAGCAGCTGGGACGGGGTACGAGCTGAAGCTTTCTTT,CASSWDGVRAEAFF
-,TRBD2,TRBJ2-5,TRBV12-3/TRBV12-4,TGTGCCAGCAGTCGACCGGGACTAGCGGGAGGTCGAGAGACCCAGTACTTC,CASSRPGLAGGRETQYF
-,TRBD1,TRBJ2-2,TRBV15,TGTGCCACCAGCGGGGAGACAGGGGGCATCACCGGGGAGCTGTTTTTT,CATSGETGGITGELFF
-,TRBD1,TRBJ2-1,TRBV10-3,TGTGCCATCAGAGGACAGGCCGGTGAGGGTGAGCAGTTCTTC,CAIRGQAGEGEQFF
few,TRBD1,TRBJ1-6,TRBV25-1,TGTGCCAGCAGTGAATATGGGTTTCGGGACAGGGGTTCACCCCTCCACTTT,CASSEYGFRDRGSPLHF
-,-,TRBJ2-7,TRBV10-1,TGCGCCAGCAGTGAGATGGGGTCCCCCTACGAGCAGTACTTC,CASSEMGSPYEQYF
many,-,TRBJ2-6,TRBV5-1,TGCGCCAGCACTGGGGCCAACGTCCTGACTTTC,CASTGANVLTF
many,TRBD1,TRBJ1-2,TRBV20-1,TGCACCATTTCCAGGGGGAATATGAGGGGCTACACCTTC,CTISRGNMRGYTF
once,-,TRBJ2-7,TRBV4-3,TGCGCCAGCAGCCAAGATCGATACGGCTCCTACGAGCAGTACTTC,CASSQDRYGSYEQYF
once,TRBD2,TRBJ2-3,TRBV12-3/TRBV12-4,TGTGCCAGCAGTCAACTAGCGGTCACAGATACGCAGTATTTT,CASSQLAVTDTQYF
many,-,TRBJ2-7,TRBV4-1,TGCGCCAGCAACTCAGGGACTGGTGAGCAGTACTTC,CASNSGTGEQYF
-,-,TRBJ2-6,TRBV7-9,TGTGCCAGCAGCTCTATGCAGGGTTCTGGGGCCAACGTCCTGACTTTC,CASSSMQGSGANVLTF
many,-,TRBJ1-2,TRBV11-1,TGTGCCAGCAGCTTAGCACACCCCAACTATGGCTACACCTTC,CASSLAHPNYGYTF
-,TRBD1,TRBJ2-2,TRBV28,TGTGCCAGCACACCACCCAACGGACAGGGCTCGGGTGGGGAGCTGTTTTTT,CASTPPNGQGSGGELFF
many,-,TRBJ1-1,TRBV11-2,TGTGCCAGCAGCGCAACGGCGGCCAGTAACACTGAAGCTTTCTTT,CASSATAASNTEAFF
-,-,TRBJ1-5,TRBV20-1,TGCAGTGCTAGAGATGAAAGGGTGGGCAATCAGCCCCAGCATTTT,CSARDERVGNQPQHF
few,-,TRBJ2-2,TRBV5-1,TGTGCCAGCAGCTTTTGGCAGGGGACCGGGGAGCTGTTTTTT,CASSFWQGTGELFF
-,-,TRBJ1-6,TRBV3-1,TGTGCCAGCAGCCATATCGTACGGAACCGAAGGGGTAATTCACCCCTCCACTTT,CASSHIVRNRRGNSPLHF
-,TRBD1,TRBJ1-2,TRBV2,TGTGCCAGCAGTGAGGGAGCGGGCAGGGGGCTCTATGGCTACACCTTC,CASSEGAGRGLYGYTF
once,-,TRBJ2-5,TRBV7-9,TGTGCCAGCAGCTTATCCCCACTCAGTGCCGGTGTGACCCAGTACTTC,CASSLSPLSAGVTQYF
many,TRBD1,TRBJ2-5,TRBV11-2,TGTGCCAGCAGCTTAAGGGGACAGGGGGCCGGGGAGACCCAGTACTTC,CASSLRGQGAGETQYF
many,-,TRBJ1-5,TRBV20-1,TGCAGTGCTAGAGGGGAGGGTTATCAGCCCCAGCATTTT,CSARGEGYQPQHF
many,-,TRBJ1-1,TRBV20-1,TGCAGTGCCGGCGCCATTTATGGTCCGAACACTGAAGCTTTCTTT,CSAGAIYGPNTEAFF
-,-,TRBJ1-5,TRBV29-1,TGCAGCGTTGGTGGTCAAAATCAGCCCCAGCATTTT,CSVGGQNQPQHF
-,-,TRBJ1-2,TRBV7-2,TGTGCCAGCAGTCGACGAGCGCCGTATAGCTACACCTTC,CASSRRAPYSYTF
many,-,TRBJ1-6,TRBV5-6,TGTGCCAGCAGCTTGGGCCTACAGGTGCCCGACTATAATTCACCCCTCCACTTT,CASSLGLQVPDYNSPLHF
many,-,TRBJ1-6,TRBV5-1,TGCGCCGTCACCGGGACAAGCCGTAATTCACCCCTCCACTTT,CAVTGTSRNSPLHF
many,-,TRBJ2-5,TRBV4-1,TGCGCCAGCAGCCAAGAACTGGCCCAAGAGACCCAGTACTTC,CASSQELAQETQYF
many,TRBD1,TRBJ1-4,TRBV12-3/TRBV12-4,TGTGCCAGCAGTGCGACAGGGGTCGAAAAACTGTTTTTT,CASSATGVEKLFF
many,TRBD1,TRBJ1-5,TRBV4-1,TGCGCCAGCAGCCCCCCGGGACAGGGCCGCAATCAGCCCCAGCATTTT,CASSPPGQGRNQPQHF
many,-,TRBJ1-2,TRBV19,TGTGCCAGTAGTAAAGTCGGTGGCTACACCTTC,CASSKVGGYTF
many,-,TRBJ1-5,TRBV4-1,TGCGCCAGCAGCCCCCGGTTAACGGGGGAGGGCCAGCCCCAGCATTTT,CASSPRLTGEGQPQHF
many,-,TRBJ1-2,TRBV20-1,TGCAGTGCTGATAATGGGGGCTACACCTTC,CSADNGGYTF
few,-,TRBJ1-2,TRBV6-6,TGTGCCAGCGATGAGGGATATGGCTACACCTTC,CASDEGYGYTF
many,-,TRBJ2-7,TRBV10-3,TGTGCCATCAGTACAGGAGTGTACGAGCAGTACTTC,CAISTGVYEQYF
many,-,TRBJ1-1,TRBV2,TGTGCCAGCAGTGGAGTGACAAGTACTGAAGCTTTCTTT,CASSGVTSTEAFF
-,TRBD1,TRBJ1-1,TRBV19,TGTGCCAGTAGTATCGACAGGGGGCTGAACACTGAAGCTTTCTTT,CASSIDRGLNTEAFF
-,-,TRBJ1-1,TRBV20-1,TGCAGTCCGATCGTGATGAACACTGAAGCTTTCTTT,CSPIVMNTEAFF
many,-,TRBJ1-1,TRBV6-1,TGTGCCAGCAGTGAAGTTAGTAAGGCTTTCTTT,CASSEVSKAFF